Described below is a single TCR beta chain sequence and its context. The ends lost 4 bases at V and 4 bases at J; junction bases unmatched: 8. CDR1 and CDR2 from the germline V gene are SEHNR and FQNEAQ (reference sequence). The CDR3 has 16 amino acids. Primers for the PCR totalled 60 Vbeta and 13 Jbeta. Assay: immunoSEQ multiplex PCR; the TCRdb copy retains only in-frame clones and omits some. Here the sample spans about 130,000 clones, under 85% being singletons. The sample is drawn from a study of cytomegalovirus exposure and HLA in healthy donors. The chain couples TRBV7-9 to TRBJ2-3, with TRBD2 matching 10 bases. The sequencing sample was made of PBMCs. This receptor was obtained from a young man in good health and CMV-seronegative. In DNA form, the CDR3 reads TGTGCCAGCAGCTCCCCTAGCGGGAGTATGGCAGATACGCAGTATTTT. It codes for CASSSPSGSMADTQYF.